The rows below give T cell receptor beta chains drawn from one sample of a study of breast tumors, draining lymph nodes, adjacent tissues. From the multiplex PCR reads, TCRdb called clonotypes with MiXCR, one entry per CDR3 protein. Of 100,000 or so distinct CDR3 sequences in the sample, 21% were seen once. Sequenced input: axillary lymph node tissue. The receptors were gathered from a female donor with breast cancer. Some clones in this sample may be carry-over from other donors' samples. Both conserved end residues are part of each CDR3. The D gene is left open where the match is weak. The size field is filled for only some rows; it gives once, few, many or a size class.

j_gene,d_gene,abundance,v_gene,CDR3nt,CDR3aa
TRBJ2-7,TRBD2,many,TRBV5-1,TGCGCCAGCAGCTTACTAGCGGGAGAGACCTACGAGCAGTACTTC,CASSLLAGETYEQYF
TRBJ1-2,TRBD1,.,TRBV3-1,TGTGCCAGCAGCCAGATTCAGGCGACAGGGAGGGCGCGGGGCTACACCTTC,CASSQIQATGRARGYTF
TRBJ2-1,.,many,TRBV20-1,TGCAGTGCTGAACCGCGGGCCGCAAGCTCCTACAATGAGCAGTTCTTC,CSAEPRAASSYNEQFF
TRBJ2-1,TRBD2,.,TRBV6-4,TGTGCCAGCAGTGGCTCGAGGGCTAGCGGGTCCTACAATGAGCAGTTCTTC,CASSGSRASGSYNEQFF
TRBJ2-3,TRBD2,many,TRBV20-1,TGCAGTACTTTCGGGAGGAGCACAGATACGCAGTATTTT,CSTFGRSTDTQYF
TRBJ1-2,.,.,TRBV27,TGTGCCAGCAGTCCCAGACACGGGGCGGGGTACTATGGCTACACCTTC,CASSPRHGAGYYGYTF
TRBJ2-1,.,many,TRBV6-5,TGTGCCAGCAGTTACGACAACAATGAGCAGTTCTTC,CASSYDNNEQFF
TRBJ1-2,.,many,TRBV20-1,TGCAGTGCTAGAGTGCTCGTCGGGGGTAAGGGCTATGGCTACACCTTC,CSARVLVGGKGYGYTF
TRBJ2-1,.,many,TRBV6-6,TGTGCCAGCAGCCCGGGACCGTCCTACAATGAGCAGTTCTTC,CASSPGPSYNEQFF
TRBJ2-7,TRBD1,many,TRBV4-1,TGCGCCAGCAGCTGGGACAGGGGGCTCTACGAGCAGTACTTC,CASSWDRGLYEQYF
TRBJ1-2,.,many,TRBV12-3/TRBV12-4,TGTGCCAGCAGTTTAGCGCAGGGTAGAGGCTACACCTTC,CASSLAQGRGYTF
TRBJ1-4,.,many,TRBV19,TGTGCCAGTGGAGGGGATGTTGAAAAACTGTTTTTT,CASGGDVEKLFF
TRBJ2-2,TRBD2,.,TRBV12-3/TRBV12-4,TGTGCCAGCAGTTCGGGGGGGGGGGCGATCGGGGAGCTGTTTTTT,CASSSGGGAIGELFF
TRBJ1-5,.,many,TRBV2,TGTGCCAGCAGTGAACGCCCCAGCAATCAGCCCCAGCATTTT,CASSERPSNQPQHF
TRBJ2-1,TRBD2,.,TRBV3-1,TGTGCCAGCAGACCTAGCGGGAGCCTCCATGAGCAGTTCTTC,CASRPSGSLHEQFF
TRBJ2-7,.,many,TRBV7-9,TGTGCCAGCAGCTTAGCGGAAGCGACCCTGGAGCAGTACTTC,CASSLAEATLEQYF
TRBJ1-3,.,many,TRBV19,TGTGCCAGTAGTATAGATAATTGGGACTTTTCCTCTGGAAACACCATATATTTT,CASSIDNWDFSSGNTIYF
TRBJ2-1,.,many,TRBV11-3,TGTGCCAGCAGCTTAGATGGGGCGGGGTACAATGAGCAGTTCTTC,CASSLDGAGYNEQFF
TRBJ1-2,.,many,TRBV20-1,TGCAGTGCCATGGACAGAGCTAACTATGGCTACACCTTC,CSAMDRANYGYTF
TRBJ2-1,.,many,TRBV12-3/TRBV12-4,TGTGCCAGCAGTGGGGCGGGGTTCATAGATGAGCAGTTCTTC,CASSGAGFIDEQFF
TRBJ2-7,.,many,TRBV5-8,TGTGCCAGCAGGTTGCAAGGCGAGCAGTACTTC,CASRLQGEQYF
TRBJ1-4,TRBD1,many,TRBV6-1,TGTGCCAGCACCCAGACAGGGGGCTTTGAAAAACTGTTTTTT,CASTQTGGFEKLFF
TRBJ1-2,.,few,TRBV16,TGTGCCAGCAGCCAGACAGGCAAATATAAACAATATGGCTACACCTTC,CASSQTGKYKQYGYTF
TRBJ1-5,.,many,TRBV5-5,TGTGCCAGCAGCCGCGCAGGGGCGGGGGGTAGCAATCAGCCCCAGCATTTT,CASSRAGAGGSNQPQHF
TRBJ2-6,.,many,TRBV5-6,TGTGCCAGCAGCCTCAGGGCCTCTGGGGCCAACGTCCTGACTTTC,CASSLRASGANVLTF
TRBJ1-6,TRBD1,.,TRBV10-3,TGTGCCATCAGCACACAGGGGCCCTCCTCACCCCTCCACTTT,CAISTQGPSSPLHF
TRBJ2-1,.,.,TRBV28,TGTGCCAGCAGTGCCGGCACTAACAATGAGCAGTTCTTC,CASSAGTNNEQFF
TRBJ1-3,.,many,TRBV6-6,TGTGCCAGCAGTCTCCGTTCTGGAAACACCATATATTTT,CASSLRSGNTIYF
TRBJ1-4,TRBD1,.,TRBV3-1,TGTGCCAGCAGCCAAGACAGGGGGCGCGAAAAACTGTTTTTT,CASSQDRGREKLFF
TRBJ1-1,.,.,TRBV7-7,TGTGCTAGCAGCGCATCCATAAACACTGAAGCTTTCTTT,CASSASINTEAFF
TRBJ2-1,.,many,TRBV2,TGTGCCAGCAGTGAGGCCGGGACTTGGGGTGAGCAGTTCTTC,CASSEAGTWGEQFF
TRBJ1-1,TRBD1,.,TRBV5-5,TGTGCCAGCAGCTTCCCAGGGGGTGACACTGAAGCTTTCTTT,CASSFPGGDTEAFF
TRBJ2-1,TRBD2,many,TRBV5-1,TGCGCCAGCAGCCCACTAGCGGGAGGGCCGAATGAGCAGTTCTTC,CASSPLAGGPNEQFF
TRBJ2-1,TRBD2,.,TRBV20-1,TGCAGTGCTCCTCTAGGGAGCGGGAGTTTTGCCCGGCTCTACAGTGAGCAGTTCTTC,CSAPLGSGSFARLYSEQFF